This paragraph reports one T cell receptor beta chain. These data are taken from a study of human CD8 memory T cell subsets. From duplicate vials of around 140,000 sorted CD8+ T cells per subset, RNA was isolated. Scientists made TCR beta libraries using UMI-labeled 5' RACE. Using the 5' RACE reads, TCRdb records one entry per CDR3 protein without DNA. Here the sample table reports about 18,000 distinct CDR3 sequences. The CDR3 extends over 17 amino acids. Germline V gives CDR1 LNHNV, CDR2 YYDKDF (reference sequence). The genes are TRBV15 and TRBJ1-2; TCRdb lists TRBD1, though no DNA is available to test this call. The sequenced material came from CD8+ T cells from PBMCs. The TCR originated in a human donor in good health. The CDR3 sequence is CATSSFGENSRLGGYTF.